Each of the 22 T cell receptor beta chains below was sequenced from the same sample in a study of T-cell reconstitution after alpha-beta-depleted transplantation in children. Preparation of the TCRbeta library used unique molecular identifiers. TCRdb fed the PCR reads into MiXCR, producing one record per CDR3 protein. The sample has roughly 190,000 distinct CDR3 sequences; roughly 15% are singletons. Specimen: PBMCs from the stem cell graft donor, collected from the stem cell graft. The receptors stem from a human donor who donated a stem cell graft to a child with acute lymphoblastic leukemia.

This rearrangement joins TRBV12-3 or TRBV12-4 to TRBJ2-7, with TRBD2 matching over 10 bases. J was trimmed by 3 bases and V by 5 bases; bases with no gene match: 4. The CDR3 loop spans 14 amino acids. This CDR3 is CASSLSGRIYEQYF. CDR3 in DNA: TGTGCCAGCAGTCTTAGCGGGAGGATCTACGAGCAGTACTTC.

This clonotype showed up many times. The chain carries TRBV5-5 and TRBJ2-7; D call uncertain. Trimming cost V 2 bases and J 5 bases, with 8 bases left between them. Germline values: CDR1 SGHKS, CDR2 YYEKEE (reference sequence). The CDR3 has 12 residues. CDR3 in amino acids: CASSFLGDEQYF. CDR3 sequence (DNA): TGTGCCAGCAGCTTTCTTGGGGACGAGCAGTACTTC.

This chain joins TRBV20-1 and TRBJ2-1; TRBD2 matches at 8 bases. Germline V gives CDR1 DFQATT, CDR2 SNEGSKA (reference sequence). V trimming: 0 bases; J trimming: 2 bases; junction bases outside the gene matches: 6. The CDR3 runs to 16 residues. The CDR3 here is CSARDWERETYNEQFF. CDR3 coding DNA: TGCAGTGCTAGAGATTGGGAGCGGGAGACCTACAATGAGCAGTTCTTC.

The CDR3 DNA is TGTGCCAGCAGCTTCGGACAGGGGGAGACCCAGTACTTC. It yields the protein CASSFGQGETQYF. The chain employs TRBV5-4 and TRBJ2-5; 9 bases are a match to TRBD1. Per the germline V gene, CDR1 is SGHNT and CDR2 is YYREEE (reference sequence). V lost 2 bases to trimming and J lost 5 bases; unmatched junction nucleotides: 1. The CDR3 is made up of 13 amino acids. Variable domain in full (rest from reference TRBV5-4 and TRBJ2-5): ETGVTQSPTHLIKTRGQQVTLRCSSQSGHNTVSWYQQALGQGPQFIFQYYREEENGRGNFPPRFSGLQFPNYSSELNVNALELDDSALYLCASSFGQGETQYFGPGTRLLVL.

This clonotype was found many times. The rearrangement joins TRBV7-6 to TRBJ2-7, with 11 nucleotides matching TRBD2. The CDR3 spans 17 residues. Germline assignment: CDR1 SGHVS and CDR2 FNYEAQ. J was trimmed by 6 bases and V by 3 bases; bases with no gene match: 13. The CDR3 sequence is CASSFQLAGEFVGEQYF. The CDR3 DNA sequence: TGTGCCAGCAGCTTTCAACTAGCGGGAGAGTTTGTGGGCGAGCAGTACTTC.

This clonotype came up many times. This chain joins TRBV6-1 and TRBJ2-2; weak D call: TRBD1 (5 bases). The CDR3 consists of 14 residues. Germline assignment: CDR1 MNHNS and CDR2 SASEGT. Trimming pared 6 bases from V and 3 bases from J, leaving 11 bases between. The DNA for the CDR3 is TGTGCCAGCAGACGTACAGGATACACCGGGGAGCTGTTTTTT. Translated, it gives CASRRTGYTGELFF.

This clonotype was picked up many times. The chain carries TRBV12-3 or TRBV12-4 and TRBJ2-2, with 9 bases identical to TRBD2. Trimming cost V 3 bases and J 6 bases; bases outside gene matches: 8. CDR3 length: 16 residues. In DNA, the CDR3 is TGTGCCAGCAGTTTCATGCTAGCGGGACTAGCCGGGGAGCTGTTTTTT. Translated: CASSFMLAGLAGELFF.

There are a few counts of this clonotype. The chain joins TRBV11-3 to TRBJ2-5; 12 nucleotides line up with TRBD2. V was pared by 6 bases and J by 4 bases, with 6 bases of the junction left unmatched. The V gene's germline CDR1 is SGHNT and CDR2 YENEEA. The CDR3 spans 15 residues. The CDR3 reads CASSLTSGRIETQYF. The CDR3, as DNA: TGTGCCAGCAGTCTTACTAGCGGGAGGATAGAGACCCAGTACTTC.

This clonotype has ten or more counts. The chain joins TRBV29-1 to TRBJ1-1, with TRBD1 as a possible D gene (6 bases). The CDR3 is 12 residues long. V was clipped by 7 bases and J by 1 base, with 10 bases between them. Germline assignment: CDR1 SQVTM and CDR2 ANQGSEA. In nucleotides, the CDR3 is TGCAGCGGGGGGCGCAAGAACACTGAAGCTTTCTTT. Protein: CSGGRKNTEAFF.

This clonotype was counted many times. The chain carries TRBV20-1 and TRBJ1-1; TRBD1 is a possible D gene (5 bases). The CDR3 sequence is 13 residues long. V dropped 5 bases and J dropped 0 bases, with 10 bases sitting between them. CDR1 DFQATT and CDR2 SNEGSKA come from the germline V gene (reference sequence). The CDR3 spells CSAVGTMNTEAFF. CDR3 sequence (DNA): TGCAGTGCTGTCGGGACCATGAACACTGAAGCTTTCTTT.

This chain joins TRBV12-3 or TRBV12-4 and TRBJ2-3; D not certain. The CDR3 sequence is 14 residues long. V was cut by 8 bases and J by 3 bases, with 15 bases left in between. CDR3 protein: CASLLIEETDTQYF. CDR3 DNA: TGTGCCAGCCTACTAATTGAGGAGACAGATACGCAGTATTTT.

This clonotype was detected many times. The gene calls are TRBV12-3 or TRBV12-4 and TRBJ2-3; tentatively, D is TRBD2 (5 bases). CDR3 size: 16 residues. V lost 5 bases, J lost 1 base, and 16 bases lay in between. CDR3 nucleotide sequence: TGTGCCAGCAGTCTAAGACTATGGGCGGGCACAGATACGCAGTATTTT. This sequence encodes CASSLRLWAGTDTQYF.

In regard to this clonotype: A much larger clone differs by one base, so this may be a read error. The V and J genes are TRBV6-5 and TRBJ2-5; D tentatively reads TRBD1 or TRBD2 (6 bases each). CDR3 size: 12 residues. V lost 10 bases, J lost 4 bases, and 13 bases lay in between. Germline V gene sequence: CDR1 MNHEY, CDR2 SVGAGI. The CDR3: CATKSGAETQYF. The CDR3 coding sequence is TGTGCCACCAAGTCGGGGGCAGAGACCCAGTACTTC.

This clonotype was found a few times. This chain joins TRBV28 and TRBJ2-5; 7 bases map to TRBD1. The CDR3 runs 16 residues. The V and J ends lost 3 bases and 4 bases, in that order; junction bases with no gene match: 11. Germline CDR1 MDHEN, CDR2 SYDVKM. CDR3 region: CASSLGQMRLGETQYF. The CDR3 bases are TGTGCCAGCAGTTTGGGACAGATGAGATTGGGAGAGACCCAGTACTTC.

This clonotype was recorded a few times. This sequence joins TRBV20-1 and TRBJ2-7; 8 bases map to TRBD2. V shed 1 base, J shed 2 bases, and the junction held 7 bases outside the gene matches. Germline V gene data show CDR1 as DFQATT and CDR2 as SNEGSKA (reference sequence). This CDR3 is 15 amino acids long. This CDR3 is CSARGGIAGTYEQYF. CDR3 coding DNA: TGCAGTGCTAGAGGTGGGATAGCGGGAACCTACGAGCAGTACTTC.

There are many counts of this clonotype. The chain combines TRBV7-9 with TRBJ1-2; D is perhaps TRBD1 (6 bases). This CDR3 is built from 16 residues. Germline V gene lookup returns CDR1 SEHNR and CDR2 FQNEAQ (reference sequence). V lost 5 bases to trimming and J lost 0 bases, with 16 bases between them. CDR3 sequence: CASSIEDRPANYGYTF. The CDR3 nucleotides read TGTGCCAGCAGCATAGAGGACAGACCGGCTAACTATGGCTACACCTTC.

This clonotype was picked up a small number of times. The rearrangement joins TRBV5-1 to TRBJ1-3; D gene uncertain. The CDR3 is made up of 16 amino acids. V dropped 0 bases and J dropped 0 bases, with 10 bases sitting between them. The germline gives CDR1 SGHRS, CDR2 YFSETQ. The CDR3 region has the DNA TGCGCCAGCAGCTTGGGGCAGGATCCCTCTGGAAACACCATATATTTT. This encodes CASSLGQDPSGNTIYF.

The table lists this clonotype with a count of one. The CDR3 sequence: CASSRSGRVGYEQFF. In DNA, the CDR3 is TGTGCCAGCAGTCGAAGCGGGAGGGTCGGCTATGAGCAGTTCTTC. The rearrangement links TRBV12-3 or TRBV12-4 to TRBJ2-1, with 10 bases aligning to TRBD2. CDR3 length equals 15 residues. V lost 5 bases, J lost 8 bases, and 9 bases stayed unmatched.

The table lists this clonotype with many counts. This chain joins TRBV10-3 and TRBJ2-1, with D uncertain. V was shortened by 3 bases and J by 2 bases, with 8 bases between the two germline ends. Looked up from germline, CDR1 is ENHRY and CDR2 is SYGVKD. The CDR3 consists of 14 residues. CDR3 sequence reads: CAISEGRAYNEQFF. CDR3 in DNA: TGTGCCATCAGTGAAGGACGCGCCTACAATGAGCAGTTCTTC.

This clonotype was seen repeatedly, ten times or more. The chain employs TRBV12-3 or TRBV12-4 and TRBJ2-7; 7 positions match TRBD2. The CDR3 consists of 14 residues. Trimming took 2 bases from V and 5 from J; bases not matched to a gene: 6. In DNA, the CDR3 is TGTGCCAGCAGTTTAAGCGCGGGAGTCCACGAGCAGTACTTC. Its translation is CASSLSAGVHEQYF.

This clonotype was counted many times. This rearrangement joins TRBV12-3 or TRBV12-4 to TRBJ2-1; 14 positions match TRBD2. V dropped 5 bases and J dropped 8; count of bases not matched to a gene: 5. This CDR3 spans 15 amino acids. The CDR3 DNA reads as TGTGCCAGCAGTCCCGGGACTAGCGGGAGCGATGAGCAGTTCTTC. Protein sequence: CASSPGTSGSDEQFF.

At least ten counts were recorded for this clonotype. The rearrangement links TRBV12-3 or TRBV12-4 to TRBJ2-1; weak D call: TRBD2 (5 bases). The CDR3 is 13 residues long. Trimming removed 3 bases at V and 10 bases at J, with 13 bases between. Here the CDR3 DNA reads TGTGCCAGCAGTTTTTCCAGCGGCCAAGAGCAGTTCTTC. Protein sequence: CASSFSSGQEQFF.